The source of this T cell receptor (beta chain) is a study of cytomegalovirus exposure and HLA in healthy donors (TCRdb year 2017). About the investigation overall: In an earlier analysis of under 600 of the donors, 250 to 300 Gb of sequence data and 90 million to 120 million unique TCR beta sequences from about 179 million T cells were reported. Donor age, sex, ethnicity and CMV serostatus were collected together with the repertoire data. HLA typing covered class I and class II loci at four-digit resolution. Of the roughly 410 genotyped donors, over 80% were placed in the genetic ancestry cluster associated with self-reported Caucasian donors. Along with the 666-subject first cohort, a separate validation cohort of roughly 110 different subjects was used. Across 398 genotyped donors of the cohort, an average of about 200,000 unique TCR beta nucleotide sequences per donor were sequenced, and roughly a sixth of those sequences were non-productive. The study aimed to test whether signatures of past pathogen exposure could be identified by cataloging public T cell receptors. In a later analysis, previously published TCR beta repertoires from 550 to 750 donors were re-analyzed and high-resolution HLA genotyping was added so that TCR occurrence patterns could be studied. A later genetic analysis took genome-wide SNP genotypes for about three fifths of the 666 donors and used that subset as a discovery cohort. Rather than drawing on any new phenotypic data, the later analysis identified candidate immune exposures from TCR beta sequences and the way those sequences occurred across donors. Using immunosequencing, the study profiled T cell repertoires from 640 or so subjects and related those repertoires to cytomegalovirus serostatus. To predict cytomegalovirus infection status, the study combined high-throughput TCR immunosequencing, statistical association of individual TCRs with disease status, and machine learning. An early release that covered 500 to 800 HLA-typed donors contained approximately 290 gigabases of sequencing data and 70 million to 100 million unique TCR sequences. All discovery cohort repertoires had been generated using a single sequencing platform. An earlier analysis of approximately 580 of the donors used high-throughput TCR beta sequencing to judge whether each TCR beta V gene segment behaved as functional or pseudogenic. Several DR-DQ haplotypes were treated as single units for association and clustering because of strong linkage in the cohort. The number of typed donors differed by locus: about 629-630 for A, B, C, DRB1 and DQB1; 500 to 550 for DQA1; approximately 600 for DPA1; and roughly 470 for DPB1. Overall results and qualifications from the work: Correlated functional status among segregating V segments might be attributable to linkage disequilibrium, but an unknown experimental factor could not be ruled out. Strong co-occurrence of HLA alleles, especially DR and DQ, made assigning TCR associations to individual alleles difficult. Across donors, most TCR sequences were observed very rarely, whereas some public TCRs were present in many individuals. The authors suggested that the approach could potentially be generalized to other disease states and immunological phenotypes. A further reported finding was that TCR beta sequences accurately predicted the HLA-A and HLA-B alleles for most subjects in the first cohort. A cluster of highly shared sequence variants was judged likely to represent a technical artifact of the sequencing pipeline. In the study, about 150 TCR beta chains were listed as associated with cytomegalovirus. V-gene and J-gene trimming of TCR beta chains was associated with a missense DCLRE1C variant in a later genetic analysis, and the association was replicated in an independent cohort. A later genetic analysis reported fewer N-insertions in productive TCRs among donors in an Asian-associated ancestry cluster than the roughly 690-donor mean. The only immune exposure information available for the cohort was CMV serostatus. According to a later analysis, most CMV-associated TCR beta chains appeared to be HLA-restricted, and the HLA associations seemed to be driven largely by CMV exposure. Roughly uniform sequencing depth across donors was assumed in presence/absence analyses, although this assumption may not hold. Broadly in line with IMGT annotations, most TCR beta V segments showed up in productive rearrangements about 87% or about 30% of the time in an earlier analysis of under 700 of the donors. At a false discovery rate of 0.05, a later analysis linked about 16,000 TCR beta sequences to specific HLA alleles. A few of the identified cytomegalovirus-associated TCR beta chains were confirmed in vitro to be specific for cytomegalovirus antigens. In a later analysis, several top co-occurrence clusters were reported to appear linked to parvovirus B19, influenza, CMV and Epstein-Barr virus. Cytomegalovirus status was reported to be diagnosed by the classifier with high specificity and sensitivity in both the original and validation cohorts. Only TCR beta chains were sequenced in this cohort, and the absence of alpha or paired-chain data limited detectable features. In a later analysis, HLA-associated TCR beta chains were found to be more clonally expanded and to have lower generation probabilities than equally common non-associated chains. In a later analysis, the rate of TCR association differed among HLA loci, with DRB1 alleles having the most associated TCRs and HLA-C alleles having the fewest. The earlier analysis of about 600 of the donors excluded 15 to 20 rarely observed V segments, including chromosome 9 orphons, because counts were too low. HLA typing was unavailable for some donors at each locus, so association tests used only the typed subset.

The library was built by means of the immunoSEQ multiplex PCR assay. The multiplex PCR relied on a mix of 60 forward primers for TCR Vbeta segments and 13 reverse primers for TCR Jbeta segments. The CDR3 region of rearranged TCR beta genes was amplified from genomic DNA with a multiplex PCR assay. On the Illumina HiSeq System, the amplified TCR beta libraries were sequenced as 87-base-pair reads. The authors' analysis ran thus. Across the 700 or so repertoires, a later analysis counted 75 million to 90 million unique TCR beta chains, about 10 million of which were shared by at least two donors. To remove PCR and sequencing errors, raw reads were error-corrected and collapsed into unique sequences using a nearest-neighbor algorithm that merged closely related sequences. V, D and J gene segments were assigned by aligning CDR3 sequences to IMGT reference sequences. For a sequence to be retained, a match of at least six nucleotides was required to both a V gene segment and a J gene segment. A rearrangement was called productive if the CDR3 had no stop codons and remained in frame with V and J, and every other rearrangement was called non-productive. CDR3 was defined by IMGT convention, running from the second conserved V-encoded cysteine to the conserved J-encoded phenylalanine. The earlier analysis of roughly 590 of the donors excluded any sequence lacking an unambiguous match to a single V gene segment. An earlier analysis of some 610 of the donors called V segments functional above 56.7% productive rearrangements and segregating when the between-donor standard deviation exceeded 5%. To diagnose cytomegalovirus status from the catalog of TCR beta chain sequences, a statistical classification framework was built. In a later analysis, V and J genes were assigned by comparing TCR nucleotide sequences against IMGT/GENE-DB human TR gene sequences. A later analysis assigned CDR3 sequences and most-parsimonious VDJ recombination scenarios with the TCRdist pipeline. In a later analysis, each TCR beta chain was defined by its CDR3 amino acid sequence together with its V-gene family, and reads without a unique V-gene family were excluded. In a later analysis, 450 to 600 highly shared, low-generation-probability nucleotide sequences were removed to address suspected cross-contamination and a sequencing artifact. For each public chain, a later analysis derived a clonal expansion index from normalized ranks of inferred template counts within each repertoire. In a later analysis, generation probabilities were computed using a VDJ recombination model fitted to out-of-frame rearrangements, and the results were checked against IGoR. In a later analysis, hypergeometric tests were used to score TCR-TCR, TCR-HLA and TCR-CMV co-occurrence, with a repertoire-size bias correction applied to TCR pairs. False discovery rates were estimated in a later analysis by permuting HLA or CMV assignments 20 times. A later analysis grouped co-occurring TCRs with DBSCAN, adding TCRdist sequence similarity when clustering within HLA-allele-positive subsets. Co-occurrence clustering excluded repertoires with fewer than 30,000 or more than 120,000 public chains, plus five with anomalous nucleotide sharing. The source is immuneACCESS, and TCRdb retained only in-frame sequences with V and J called. Part of the clones is not carried over; for the studies checked, unresolved V genes explain less than half of this, and the remainder is unexplained. The V and J calls and clone size were taken over from that table, and D and trimming were inferred from the DNA. In all, the sample holds some 100,000 clones, and around 85% of those were seen once. Approximately 3.6% of the sample goes to the ten largest clones.

Comments on this clone: Its antigen remains unidentified. One base away there is no much larger clone; base qualities are not given.

In total, 500 to 700 healthy bone marrow donors made up the cohort. All cohort members were sampled while nominally healthy, although unrecorded immune exposures were likely present. The donor tested CMV seronegative, placing the donor among the 352 seronegative members of the cohort. A peripheral blood sample was provided by each donor, and peripheral blood mononuclear cells were used for TCR beta sequencing. Genomic DNA extraction from the blood cell samples was performed with the Qiagen DNeasy Blood Extraction Kit. Sequenced: PBMCs. This TCR derives from a man aged 25 to 40 in good health and CMV-seronegative.

The CDR3 region: CASSLSGQGGTEAFF. The DNA sequence is given as TGTGCCAGCAGCTTATCGGGACAGGGAGGAACTGAAGCTTTCTTT. The sequence links TRBV7-9 to TRBJ1-1; 9 bases in the junction line up with TRBD1. Trimming takes 2 bases off V and 5 bases off J; junction bases not matched to a gene: 6. The germline V gene (reference sequence) gives CDR1 as SEHNR and CDR2 as FQNEAQ. The CDR3 measures 15 amino acids from cysteine to phenylalanine. CDR3 DNA is the only sequence kept; it has 45 bases, read in frame from the first base.